Listed here are 30 T cell receptor beta chains from one sample, sequenced in a study of blood T cell repertoires in COVID-19. Assay: immunoSEQ multiplex PCR; the TCRdb copy retains only in-frame clones and omits some. The data hold about 220,000 clones, with 70% to 85% observed a single time. The sample was PBMCs or T cells enriched from blood (not recorded which). These receptors were collected from a woman in her fifties or sixties who had recovered from COVID-19.

This clone was counted many times. This chain connects TRBV12-5 to TRBJ2-2; 12 bases are a match to TRBD1. Germline CDR1 LGHNT, CDR2 FRNRAP. The V segment lost 5 bases and the J segment 5 bases; nucleotides outside the gene matches: 3. The CDR3 has 15 amino acids. CDR3 amino acids: CASGPGQGATGELFF. In DNA form, the CDR3 reads TGTGCTAGTGGTCCGGGACAGGGGGCGACCGGGGAGCTGTTTTTT. The entire variable domain, with the rest obtained from reference TRBV12-5 and TRBJ2-2, is as follows: DARVTQTPRHKVTEMGQEVTMRCQPILGHNTVFWYRQTMMQGLELLAYFRNRAPLDDSGMPKDRFSAEMPDATLATLKIQPSEPRDSAVYFCASGPGQGATGELFFGEGSRLTVL.

The rearrangement links TRBV25-1 to TRBJ1-2; 7 nucleotides match TRBD1. This CDR3 has 13 amino acids. CDR1 and CDR2 from the germline V gene are MGHDK and SYGVNS. The ends lost 5 bases at V and 7 bases at J; junction bases unmatched: 7. The CDR3 coding sequence is TGTGCCAGCAGTTCCACAGGGGTAGGTGGCTACACCTTC. It is translated as CASSSTGVGGYTF.

This chain links TRBV5-1 with TRBJ2-7, with 11 bases fitting TRBD2. V was pared by 2 bases and J by 3 bases, with 4 bases of the junction left unmatched. Germline V gene data show CDR1 as SGHRS and CDR2 as YFSETQ. The CDR3 runs to 15 residues. The CDR3 DNA reads as TGCGCCAGCAGCTTTTTTGGGACTAGCGGCTACGAGCAGTACTTC. Protein sequence: CASSFFGTSGYEQYF.

The chain employs TRBV27 and TRBJ1-1; the D gene is possibly TRBD1 (6 bases). Germline V lookup: CDR1 MNHEY, CDR2 SMNVEV (reference sequence). V gave up 8 bases and J gave up 4 bases, with 8 bases separating them. The CDR3 covers 11 residues. The CDR3 protein is CASQGITEAFF. The CDR3 DNA sequence: TGTGCCAGCCAGGGGATCACTGAAGCTTTCTTT.

This chain uses TRBV5-1 with TRBJ2-7, with TRBD1 identical over 12 bases. Germline-derived CDR1 and CDR2 are SGHRS and YFSETQ. V was clipped by 4 bases and J by 5 bases; unmatched bases: 7. This CDR3 contains 15 residues. This chain's CDR3 is CASSRTGTGGHEQYF. The CDR3 coding sequence is TGCGCCAGCAGCAGGACCGGGACAGGGGGCCACGAGCAGTACTTC. Looking up the rest from reference TRBV5-1 and TRBJ2-7 gives the full variable domain: KAGVTQTPRYLIKTRGQQVTLSCSPISGHRSVSWYQQTPGQGLQFLFEYFSETQRNKGNFPGRFSGRQFSNSRSEMNVSTLELGDSALYLCASSRTGTGGHEQYFGPGTRLTVT.

This chain connects TRBV6-4 to TRBJ1-1, with D uncertain. CDR1 is MRHNA and CDR2 is SNTAGT in the germline V gene. The CDR3 has 15 residues. V lost 6 bases and J 2 bases, leaving 16 bases between the germline ends. The CDR3 region is CASSPESSLNTEAFF. The CDR3 DNA reads TGTGCCAGCAGCCCTGAGAGCTCACTCAACACTGAAGCTTTCTTT.

This sequence joins TRBV6-1 and TRBJ1-1, with D uncertain. From germline, CDR1 is MNHNS and CDR2 SASEGT. The CDR3 is 19 residues long. With 0 bases removed from V and 3 bases from J, the gap between germline ends came to 23 bases. In nucleotides, the CDR3 is TGTGCCAGCAGTGAAGCTTTTTACGTCAGTCGGAGTTTCGACACTGAAGCTTTCTTT. Its protein is CASSEAFYVSRSFDTEAFF.

This chain uses TRBV6-5 with TRBJ1-1; D ambiguous. This CDR3 spans 14 amino acids. Germline CDR1 and CDR2: MNHEY and SVGAGI. Trimming took 8 bases from V and 5 from J, leaving 18 bases between them. CDR3 loop: CASRSGTTGTEAFF. The CDR3 region has the DNA TGTGCCAGCCGCTCGGGAACCACGGGAACTGAAGCTTTCTTT.

J is TRBJ2-2 and V is TRBV11-2; perhaps TRBD2 as D (5 bases). CDR3 length: 15 residues. Trimming pared 6 bases from V and 5 bases from J, leaving 16 bases between. The germline CDR1 and CDR2 sequences are SGHAT and FQNNGV. The CDR3 sequence: CASRPPASWTGELFF. DNA of the CDR3: TGTGCCAGCAGGCCCCCCGCTAGCTGGACCGGGGAGCTGTTTTTT.

The V gene is TRBV6-5, the J gene TRBJ2-7, with D possibly matching TRBD1 (5 bases). Looked up from germline, CDR1 is MNHEY and CDR2 is SVGAGI. The CDR3 is made up of 13 amino acids. The V gene lost 2 bases and the J gene lost 3 bases, with 8 bases spanning the gap. For the CDR3, the DNA is TGTGCCAGCAGTTACGACAGCTACTACGAGCAGTACTTC. As protein: CASSYDSYYEQYF.

The V and J genes are TRBV5-4 and TRBJ1-4; D is undetermined. CDR3 length: 16 residues. Per the germline V gene, CDR1 is SGHNT and CDR2 is YYREEE (reference sequence). Deletions cut 0 bases from V and 0 bases from J, with 9 bases between. As DNA, the CDR3 is TGTGCCAGCAGCTTGGGTACAGCAGCAACTAATGAAAAACTGTTTTTT. Its translation: CASSLGTAATNEKLFF. The full variable domain, in which reference TRBV5-4 and TRBJ1-4 provide the parts outside the CDR3, is ETGVTQSPTHLIKTRGQQVTLRCSSQSGHNTVSWYQQALGQGPQFIFQYYREEENGRGNFPPRFSGLQFPNYSSELNVNALELDDSALYLCASSLGTAATNEKLFFGSGTQLSVL.

The V and J genes are TRBV19 and TRBJ2-3; 9 bases agree with TRBD1. The CDR3 is made up of 15 amino acids. J was trimmed by 0 bases and V by 6 bases; bases with no gene match: 4. Germline V gene lookup returns CDR1 LNHDA and CDR2 SQIVND (reference sequence). CDR3: CASSRGQGSTDTQYF. The CDR3 nucleotides are TGTGCCAGTAGCCGGGGACAGGGTAGCACAGATACGCAGTATTTT.

The J gene is TRBJ2-3, the V gene TRBV5-4; 7 nucleotides line up with TRBD1. The CDR3 length is 15 residues. The junction had 6 bases not matched to a gene; V was cut back by 1 base and J by 4 bases. Germline CDR1 is SGHNT and CDR2 is YYREEE (reference sequence). The CDR3 reads CASSLYRGAADTQYF. The CDR3 DNA reads as TGTGCCAGCAGCTTGTACAGGGGTGCGGCAGATACGCAGTATTTT. Supplemented by reference TRBV5-4 and TRBJ2-3, the full variable domain reads ETGVTQSPTHLIKTRGQQVTLRCSSQSGHNTVSWYQQALGQGPQFIFQYYREEENGRGNFPPRFSGLQFPNYSSELNVNALELDDSALYLCASSLYRGAADTQYFGPGTRLTVL.

The CDR3 sequence is CSVESKGVGGYTF. CDR3 nucleotide sequence: TGCAGCGTTGAGTCAAAGGGAGTAGGTGGCTACACCTTC. The V call is TRBV29-1, the J call TRBJ1-2; no firm D call. Germline assignment: CDR1 SQVTM and CDR2 ANQGSEA. V was cut by 3 bases and J by 7 bases, with 15 bases left in between. The CDR3 sequence is 13 residues long.

The chain links TRBV2 to TRBJ1-2; tentatively, D is TRBD1 (6 bases). This CDR3 is 13 amino acids long. The V gene's germline CDR1 is SNHLY and CDR2 FYNNEI. V lost 7 bases, J lost 5 bases, and 14 bases lay in between. CDR3 region: CASIRDTRYGYTF. Written as DNA, the CDR3 is TGTGCCAGCATCCGGGACACGCGATATGGCTACACCTTC.

As for this clone: The junction departs from the called germline gene at one end, perhaps through a read error. The chain has TRBV6-2 or TRBV6-3 and TRBJ2-1, with D possibly being TRBD2 (6 bases). From germline, CDR1 is MNHEY and CDR2 SVGEGT. The CDR3 consists of 13 residues. DNA for the CDR3: TGTGCCACCAGTGGGGGGATTCGGAATGAGCAGTTCTTC. Translating gives CATSGGIRNEQFF.

The table lists this clone with a count of one. V usage is TRBV5-1 and J usage is TRBJ1-5; tentative D call: TRBD1 (6 bases). The CDR3 contains 17 residues. The germline V and J ends were trimmed by 2 bases and 0 bases, with 15 bases remaining between them. Looked up from germline, CDR1 is SGHRS and CDR2 is YFSETQ. CDR3 residues: CASSFYPTGTSNQPQHF. As DNA, the CDR3 is TGCGCCAGCAGCTTCTACCCTACAGGGACTAGCAATCAGCCCCAGCATTTT.

This sequence joins TRBV15 and TRBJ1-1, with a weak D call TRBD1 (5 bases). With 0 bases removed from V and 7 bases from J, the gap between germline ends came to 12 bases. The CDR3 loop spans 14 amino acids. CDR1 is LNHNV, CDR2 YYDKDF, per germline (reference sequence). The CDR3 spells CATSRDLIRGEAFF. In nucleotides, the CDR3 is TGTGCCACCAGCAGAGATCTTATTAGGGGTGAAGCTTTCTTT.

The V call is TRBV2, the J call TRBJ1-5, with a weak D call TRBD1 (6 bases). Trimming shortened V by 7 bases and J by 12 bases, and 16 bases separated the two germline ends. In germline, CDR1 is SNHLY, CDR2 FYNNEI. The CDR3 has 12 amino acids. This CDR3 reads CASKGDTELQHF. In DNA form, the CDR3 reads TGTGCCAGCAAGGGGGACACAGAACTCCAGCATTTT.

This rearrangement joins TRBV12-3 or TRBV12-4 to TRBJ1-2; D is perhaps TRBD1 (5 bases). V lost 5 bases to trimming and J lost 8 bases, with 15 bases between them. The CDR3 has 13 amino acids. CDR3 coding DNA: TGTGCCAGCAGTCCACACCATAGGGGCGGCTACACCTTC. Residues: CASSPHHRGGYTF.

This clone was detected a few times. V and J are TRBV2 and TRBJ2-5; TRBD1 matches 8 bases. Losses at the gene ends were 4 bases for V and 0 bases for J; bases not matched to a gene: 4. The CDR3 has 15 residues. CDR1 and CDR2 (germline): SNHLY, FYNNEI. Here the CDR3 DNA reads TGTGCCAGCAGTGGGACAGGGACGTACCAAGAGACCCAGTACTTC. Translated: CASSGTGTYQETQYF.

The chain couples TRBV6-2 or TRBV6-3 to TRBJ2-7; 12 nucleotides align to TRBD2. The CDR3 contains 15 residues. Trimming cost V 2 bases and J 6 bases; bases outside gene matches: 5. Germline-derived CDR1 and CDR2 are MNHEY and SVGEGT. The CDR3 DNA reads TGTGCCAGCAGTTACGCTAGCGGGAGGGCCCGCGAGCAGTACTTC. Amino acids: CASSYASGRAREQYF.

This clone has more than one count but fewer than ten. The V and J genes are TRBV3-1 (or the pseudogene TRBV3-2) and TRBJ1-1, with 8 bases fitting TRBD1. The germline CDR1 and CDR2 sequences are LGHDT and YNNKEL (reference sequence). The CDR3 spans 16 residues. V lost 3 bases to trimming and J lost 4 bases; unmatched junction nucleotides: 10. The CDR3 loop is CASSHPRTGFGTEAFF. The CDR3 DNA follows: TGTGCCAGCAGCCATCCGCGGACAGGGTTTGGCACTGAAGCTTTCTTT.

This chain connects TRBV7-2 to TRBJ1-2; the match to TRBD1 covers 7 bases. The CDR3 length is 12 residues. CDR1 and CDR2 (germline): SGHTA, FQGNSA. Trimming removed 9 bases from V and 7 bases from J; junction bases left unmatched: 8. CDR3: CAREQGKFGYTF. In DNA form, the CDR3 reads TGTGCCAGGGAACAGGGGAAATTTGGCTACACCTTC.

This chain links TRBV12-3 or TRBV12-4 with TRBJ1-2; D gene unclear. The CDR3 spans 13 residues. V lost 6 bases and J 8 bases, leaving 16 bases between the germline ends. The CDR3 DNA sequence: TGTGCCAGCAGCTCCCTCCCCGGGAAGGGCTACACCTTC. It is translated as CASSSLPGKGYTF.

This rearrangement joins TRBV14 to TRBJ2-1; TRBD2 agrees at 8 bases. The CDR3 extends over 18 amino acids. Per the germline V gene, CDR1 is SGHDN and CDR2 is FVKESK. Losses at the gene ends were 0 bases for V and 0 bases for J; bases not matched to a gene: 7. In nucleotides, the CDR3 is TGTGCCAGCAGCCAAGAAAGTAGCGGGACCCCCTCCTACAATGAGCAGTTCTTC. The encoded protein is CASSQESSGTPSYNEQFF.

This clone was seen once. The J gene is TRBJ1-2, the V gene TRBV12-3 or TRBV12-4, with 7 bases identical to TRBD1. This CDR3 is 13 amino acids long. The trim removed 6 bases at V and 4 bases at J, leaving 5 bases unmatched. Written as DNA, the CDR3 is TGTGCCAGCAGCTCAGGGGGTCGCTATGGCTACACCTTC. Translating gives CASSSGGRYGYTF.

V is TRBV6-5 and J is TRBJ1-4, with 7 bases aligning to TRBD1. This CDR3 has 13 amino acids. Germline CDR1 is MNHEY and CDR2 is SVGAGI. V trimming: 11 bases; J trimming: 8 bases; junction bases outside the gene matches: 11. CDR3 protein: CAVGQAQEEKLFF. CDR3 bases: TGTGCCGTCGGACAGGCGCAGGAAGAAAAACTGTTTTTT.

The chain combines TRBV3-1 (or the pseudogene TRBV3-2) with TRBJ2-7; 7 positions agree with TRBD1. There are 12 residues in the CDR3. J gave up 12 bases and V 2 bases, and 7 bases lay outside the gene matches. Germline V gives CDR1 LGHDT, CDR2 YNNKEL (reference sequence). The CDR3 nucleotides read TGTGCCAGCAGCCAATCAAGGGGGCGACGGTACTTC. Translating it yields CASSQSRGRRYF.

This chain joins TRBV25-1 and TRBJ2-2, with TRBD2 matching over 9 bases. Germline CDR1 reads MGHDK; CDR2 reads SYGVNS. Trimming cost V 5 bases and J 4 bases; bases outside gene matches: 14. CDR3 size: 18 residues. The CDR3 here is CASSTERLAETLTGELFF. For the CDR3, the DNA is TGTGCCAGCAGTACGGAACGACTAGCGGAGACTCTCACCGGGGAGCTGTTTTTT.